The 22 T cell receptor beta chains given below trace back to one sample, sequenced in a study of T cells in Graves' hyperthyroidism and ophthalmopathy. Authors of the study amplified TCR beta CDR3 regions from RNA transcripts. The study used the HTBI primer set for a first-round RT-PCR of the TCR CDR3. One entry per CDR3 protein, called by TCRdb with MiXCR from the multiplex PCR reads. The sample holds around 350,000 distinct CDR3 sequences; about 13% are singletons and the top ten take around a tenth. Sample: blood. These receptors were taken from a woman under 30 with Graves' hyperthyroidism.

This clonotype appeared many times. This CDR3 reads CASNRNRANTEAFF. For the CDR3, the DNA is TGTGCCAGCAACAGGAACAGGGCCAACACTGAAGCTTTCTTT. The chain links TRBV3-1 to TRBJ1-1; D is possibly TRBD1 (6 bases). The germline V and J ends were trimmed by 7 bases and 2 bases, with 14 bases remaining between them. CDR3 length: 14 amino acids. The germline V gene has CDR1 LGHDT and CDR2 YNNKEL (reference sequence). The full variable domain, completed using reference TRBV3-1 and TRBJ1-1, is DTAVSQTPKYLVTQMGNDKSIKCEQNLGHDTMYWYKQDSKKFLKIMFSYNNKELIINETVPNRFSPKSPDKAHLNLHINSLELGDSAVYFCASNRNRANTEAFFGQGTRLTVV.

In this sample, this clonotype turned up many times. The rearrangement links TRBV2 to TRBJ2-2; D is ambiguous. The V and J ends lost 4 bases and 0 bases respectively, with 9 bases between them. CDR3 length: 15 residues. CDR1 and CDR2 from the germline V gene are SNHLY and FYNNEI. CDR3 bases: TGTGCCAGCAGTGGGAGTAGTACGAACACCGGGGAGCTGTTTTTT. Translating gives CASSGSSTNTGELFF.

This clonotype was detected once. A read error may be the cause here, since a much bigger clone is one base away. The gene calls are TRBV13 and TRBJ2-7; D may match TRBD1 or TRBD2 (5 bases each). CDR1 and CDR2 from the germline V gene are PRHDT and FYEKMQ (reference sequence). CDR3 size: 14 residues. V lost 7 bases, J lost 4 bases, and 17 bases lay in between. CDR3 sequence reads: CASNAQGRSYEQYF. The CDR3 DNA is TGTGCCAGCAACGCCCAGGGACGCTCTTACGAGCAGTACTTC.

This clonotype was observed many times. The CDR3 region is CASSRPTSPASVDTIYF. In nucleotides, the CDR3 is TGTGCCAGCTCCCGCCCCACGTCACCGGCCTCGGTCGACACCATATATTTT. This rearrangement joins TRBV18 to TRBJ1-3, with D hard to call. With 6 bases removed from V and 8 bases from J, the gap between germline ends came to 26 bases. This CDR3 spans 17 amino acids. Per germline, CDR1 KGHSH and CDR2 LQKENI.

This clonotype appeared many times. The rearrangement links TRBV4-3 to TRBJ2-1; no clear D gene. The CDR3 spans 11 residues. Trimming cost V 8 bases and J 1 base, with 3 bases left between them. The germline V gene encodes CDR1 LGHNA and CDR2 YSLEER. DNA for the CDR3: TGCGCCAGCGGATCCTACAATGAGCAGTTCTTC. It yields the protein CASGSYNEQFF.

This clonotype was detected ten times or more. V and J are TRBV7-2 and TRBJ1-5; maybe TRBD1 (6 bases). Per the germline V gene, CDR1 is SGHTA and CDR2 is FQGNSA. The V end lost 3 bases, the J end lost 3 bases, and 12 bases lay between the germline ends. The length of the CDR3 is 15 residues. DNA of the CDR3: TGTGCCAGCAGCTTGTCCGACAGGCTCAATCAGCCCCAGCATTTT. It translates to CASSLSDRLNQPQHF. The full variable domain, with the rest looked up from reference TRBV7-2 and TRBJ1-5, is GAGVSQSPSNKVTEKGKDVELRCDPISGHTALYWYRQSLGQGLEFLIYFQGNSAPDKSGLPSDRFSAERTGGSVSTLTIQRTQQEDSAVYLCASSLSDRLNQPQHFGDGTRLSIL.

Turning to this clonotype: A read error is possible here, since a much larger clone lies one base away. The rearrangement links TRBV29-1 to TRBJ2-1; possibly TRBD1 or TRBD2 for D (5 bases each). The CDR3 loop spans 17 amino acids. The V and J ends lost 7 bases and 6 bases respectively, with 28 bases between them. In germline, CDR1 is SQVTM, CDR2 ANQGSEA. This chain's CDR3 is CSAEGRTPGPTCNEQFF. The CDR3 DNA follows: TGCAGCGCCGAGGGGCGGACACCGGGACCAACCTGCAATGAGCAGTTCTTC.

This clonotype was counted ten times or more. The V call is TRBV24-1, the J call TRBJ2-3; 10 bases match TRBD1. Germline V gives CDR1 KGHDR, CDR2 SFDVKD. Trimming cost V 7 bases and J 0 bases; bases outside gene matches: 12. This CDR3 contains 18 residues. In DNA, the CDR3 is TGTGCCACCAGCCCGTTGGGACAGGGGCGCGAAAGCACAGATACGCAGTATTTT. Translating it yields CATSPLGQGRESTDTQYF.

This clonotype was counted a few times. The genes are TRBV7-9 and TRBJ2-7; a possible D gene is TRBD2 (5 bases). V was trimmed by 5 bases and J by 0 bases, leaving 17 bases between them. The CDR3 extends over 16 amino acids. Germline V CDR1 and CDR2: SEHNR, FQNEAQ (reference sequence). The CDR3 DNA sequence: TGTGCCAGCAGCCGGACGGGCGGACTTGACTCCTACGAGCAGTACTTC. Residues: CASSRTGGLDSYEQYF.

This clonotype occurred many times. The CDR3 loop is CSATTPGTKVGQPQHF. The DNA of the CDR3 is TGCAGTGCTACAACCCCCGGGACAAAAGTAGGCCAGCCCCAGCATTTT. The chain couples TRBV20-1 to TRBJ1-5, with D perhaps matching TRBD1 (6 bases). Germline CDR1 reads DFQATT; CDR2 reads SNEGSKA (reference sequence). The CDR3 loop spans 16 amino acids. Trimming shortened V by 4 bases and J by 7 bases, and 23 bases separated the two germline ends.

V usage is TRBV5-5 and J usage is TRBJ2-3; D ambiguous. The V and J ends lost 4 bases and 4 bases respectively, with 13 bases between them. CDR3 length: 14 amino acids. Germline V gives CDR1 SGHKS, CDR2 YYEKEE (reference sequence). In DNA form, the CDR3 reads TGTGCCAGCAGCCATAATCTTAAAGCAGATACGCAGTATTTT. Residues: CASSHNLKADTQYF.

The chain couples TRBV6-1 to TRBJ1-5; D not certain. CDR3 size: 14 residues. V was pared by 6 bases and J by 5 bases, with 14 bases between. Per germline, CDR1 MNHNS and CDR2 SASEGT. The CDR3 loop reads CASSREGPHQPQHF. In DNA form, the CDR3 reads TGTGCCAGCAGCAGAGAGGGTCCTCATCAGCCCCAGCATTTT.

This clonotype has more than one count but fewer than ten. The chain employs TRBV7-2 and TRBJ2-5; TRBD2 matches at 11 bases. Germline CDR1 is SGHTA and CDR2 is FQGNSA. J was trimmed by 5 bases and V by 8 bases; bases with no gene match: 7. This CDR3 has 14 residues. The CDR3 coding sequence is TGTGCCAGCCGTAGCGGGAGGGCCGTGGAGACCCAGTACTTC. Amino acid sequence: CASRSGRAVETQYF.

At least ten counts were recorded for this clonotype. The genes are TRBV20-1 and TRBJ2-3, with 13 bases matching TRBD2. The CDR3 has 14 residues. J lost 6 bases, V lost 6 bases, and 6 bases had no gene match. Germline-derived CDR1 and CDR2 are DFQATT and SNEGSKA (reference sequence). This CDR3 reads CSAPGLAGVDTQYF. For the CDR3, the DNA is TGCAGTGCCCCAGGACTAGCGGGGGTTGATACGCAGTATTTT.

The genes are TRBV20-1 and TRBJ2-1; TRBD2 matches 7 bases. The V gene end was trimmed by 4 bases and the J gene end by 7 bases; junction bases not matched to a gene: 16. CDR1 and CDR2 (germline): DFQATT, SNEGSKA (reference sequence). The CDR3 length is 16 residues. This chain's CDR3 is CSAKGWIAGRENEQFF. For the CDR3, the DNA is TGCAGTGCTAAGGGGTGGATAGCGGGTAGAGAGAATGAGCAGTTCTTC.

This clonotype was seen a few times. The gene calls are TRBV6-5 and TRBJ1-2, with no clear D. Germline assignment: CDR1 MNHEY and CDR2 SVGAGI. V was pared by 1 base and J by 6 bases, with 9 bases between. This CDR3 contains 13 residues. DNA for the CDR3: TGTGCCAGCAGTTACTTAAGAGGGAATGGCTACACCTTC. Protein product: CASSYLRGNGYTF.

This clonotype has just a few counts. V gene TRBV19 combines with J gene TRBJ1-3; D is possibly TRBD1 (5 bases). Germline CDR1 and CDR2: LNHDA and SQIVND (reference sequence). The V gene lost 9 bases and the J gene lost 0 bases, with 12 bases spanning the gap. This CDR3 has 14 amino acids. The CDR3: CASSPTASGNTIYF. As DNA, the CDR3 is TGTGCCAGCTCCCCGACAGCCTCTGGAAACACCATATATTTT. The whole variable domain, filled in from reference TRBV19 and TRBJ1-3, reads DGGITQSPKYLFRKEGQNVTLSCEQNLNHDAMYWYRQDPGQGLRLIYYSQIVNDFQKGDIAEGYSVSREKKESFPLTVTSAQKNPTAFYLCASSPTASGNTIYFGEGSWLTVV.

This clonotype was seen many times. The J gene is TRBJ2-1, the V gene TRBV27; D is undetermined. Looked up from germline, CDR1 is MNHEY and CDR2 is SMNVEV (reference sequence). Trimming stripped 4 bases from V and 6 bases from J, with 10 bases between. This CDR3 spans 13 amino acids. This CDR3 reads CASSSPPGNEQFF. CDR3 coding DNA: TGTGCCAGCAGTTCCCCCCCAGGCAATGAGCAGTTCTTC.

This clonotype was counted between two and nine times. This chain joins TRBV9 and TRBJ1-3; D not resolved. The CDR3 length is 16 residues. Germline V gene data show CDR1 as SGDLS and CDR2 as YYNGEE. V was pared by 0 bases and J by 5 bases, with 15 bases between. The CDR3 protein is CASSVEVSGRRNTIYF. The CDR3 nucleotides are TGTGCCAGCAGCGTAGAGGTTTCAGGCAGGAGAAACACCATATATTTT.

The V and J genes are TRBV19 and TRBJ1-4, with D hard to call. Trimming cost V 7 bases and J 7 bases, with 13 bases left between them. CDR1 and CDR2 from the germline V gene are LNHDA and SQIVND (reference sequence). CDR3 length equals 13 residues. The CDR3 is CASNGLGGEKLFF. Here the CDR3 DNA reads TGTGCCAGTAACGGACTAGGTGGTGAAAAACTGTTTTTT. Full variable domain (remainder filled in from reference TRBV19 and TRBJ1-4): DGGITQSPKYLFRKEGQNVTLSCEQNLNHDAMYWYRQDPGQGLRLIYYSQIVNDFQKGDIAEGYSVSREKKESFPLTVTSAQKNPTAFYLCASNGLGGEKLFFGSGTQLSVL.

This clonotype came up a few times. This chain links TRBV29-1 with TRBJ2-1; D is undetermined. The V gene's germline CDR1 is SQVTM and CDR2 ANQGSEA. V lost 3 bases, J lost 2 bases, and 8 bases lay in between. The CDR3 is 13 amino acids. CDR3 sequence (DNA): TGCAGCGTTGAGCAAGCAACCTACAATGAGCAGTTCTTC. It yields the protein CSVEQATYNEQFF.

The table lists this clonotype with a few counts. The CDR3 spells CAWSQGADTQYF. In DNA form, the CDR3 reads TGTGCCTGGAGCCAAGGGGCAGATACGCAGTATTTT. The V and J genes are TRBV30 and TRBJ2-3, with a weak D call TRBD1 (5 bases). The germline V gene has CDR1 GTSNPN and CDR2 SVGIG (reference sequence). This CDR3 comprises 12 residues. The V gene lost 3 bases and the J gene lost 4 bases, with 8 bases spanning the gap.